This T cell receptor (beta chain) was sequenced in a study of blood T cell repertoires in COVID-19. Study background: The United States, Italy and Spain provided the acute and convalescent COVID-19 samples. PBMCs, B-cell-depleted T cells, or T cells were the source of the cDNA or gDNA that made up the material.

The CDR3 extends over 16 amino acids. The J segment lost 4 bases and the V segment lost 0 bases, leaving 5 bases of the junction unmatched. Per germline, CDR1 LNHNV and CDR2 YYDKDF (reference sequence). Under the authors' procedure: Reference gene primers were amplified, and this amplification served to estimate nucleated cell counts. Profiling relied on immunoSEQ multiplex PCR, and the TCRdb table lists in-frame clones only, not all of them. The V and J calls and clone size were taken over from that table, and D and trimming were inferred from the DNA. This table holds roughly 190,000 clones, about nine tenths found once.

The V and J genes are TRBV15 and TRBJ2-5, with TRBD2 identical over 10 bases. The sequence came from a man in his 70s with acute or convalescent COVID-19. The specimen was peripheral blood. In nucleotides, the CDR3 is TGTGCCACCAGCAGAGAAGTAGCGGGGGGTTTAGAGACCCAGTACTTC. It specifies CATSREVAGGLETQYF.